This T cell receptor beta chain was captured by sequencing in a study of post-analysis software for immune sequencing data. Study context: Several disease courses (relapsing-remitting, secondary progressive and progressive-relapsing) of multiple sclerosis were included. Overall study results and limits: Samples from a shared batch, those prepared together, strongly co-clustered by F measure. Controls had significantly higher normalized Chao1 diversity than multiple sclerosis patients.

Built from TCR beta cDNA, the libraries had unique molecular identifiers in them. MiXCR, run by TCRdb on the PCR reads, gives a single entry per CDR3 protein. The data show approximately 630,000 distinct CDR3 sequences, about 60% seen once. This clonotype was observed once. What it binds is not known. The clonotype originates from a girl aged 2 to 10 with multiple sclerosis. What was sequenced was blood.

The chain's CDR3 is CATSDFQRWHEQFF. As DNA, the CDR3 is TGTGCCACCAGTGATTTCCAGCGCTGGCATGAGCAGTTCTTC. The V call is TRBV24-1, the J call TRBJ2-1; D remains unclear. CDR1 is KGHDR, CDR2 SFDVKD, per germline. CDR3 size: 14 residues. Deletions cut 1 base from V and 8 bases from J, with 11 bases between.